This T cell receptor beta chain was profiled in a study of CD8+CD57+ T cells in acquired aplastic anemia. Profiling of TCR beta VDJ combinations and CDR3 sequences used genomic DNA as template. TCRdb redid the calling of the reads with MiXCR, one entry per CDR3 protein. The sample includes more than 150,000 distinct CDR3 sequences, 40% to 50% seen only once; the top ten take approximately 2.9%. The sequenced material came from sorted CD4+, CD8+, or CD8+CD57+ T cells (not recorded which) from PBMCs. The origin of this receptor is a human donor in good health.

The CDR3 loop reads CASSLDVVLGYTF. DNA of the CDR3: TGTGCCAGCAGCTTGGACGTGGTTCTAGGCTACACCTTC. The chain uses TRBV7-9 and TRBJ1-2; D gene unclear. V lost 3 bases, J lost 8 bases, and 13 bases lay in between. Germline V gene sequence: CDR1 SEHNR, CDR2 FQNEAQ (reference sequence). This CDR3 contains 13 residues.